These T cell receptor beta chains were read from a single sample in a study of CXCR3-negative and CXCR3-positive naive CD8 T cells. TCRdb re-called the 5' RACE reads; one entry per CDR3 protein, DNA not given. The table for this sample gives approximately 140,000 distinct CDR3 sequences. The sample consisted of naive CXCR3+ CD8+ T cells from blood. These receptors all come from a human donor in good health. Some clones in this sample may be carry-over from other donors' samples. Both conserved end residues are part of each CDR3. Each record gives: V gene, J gene, CDR3 protein.

v_gene: TRBV11-3
j_gene: TRBJ2-1
CDR3aa: CASSAGPRSSYNEQFF

v_gene: TRBV5-4
j_gene: TRBJ2-7
CDR3aa: CASSRAGNEQYF

v_gene: TRBV28
j_gene: TRBJ2-5
CDR3aa: CASSFLLKGGQETQYF

v_gene: TRBV19
j_gene: TRBJ2-5
CDR3aa: CASSIVEVGGSETQYF

v_gene: TRBV28
j_gene: TRBJ2-7
CDR3aa: CAGSIAHSYEQYF

v_gene: TRBV7-9
j_gene: TRBJ2-5
CDR3aa: CASSYGTSGREQETQYF

v_gene: TRBV29-1
j_gene: TRBJ2-2
CDR3aa: CSVEDRDINTGELFF

v_gene: TRBV11-2
j_gene: TRBJ2-7
CDR3aa: CASSLDPAGLSSYEQYF

v_gene: TRBV29-1
j_gene: TRBJ2-7
CDR3aa: CSVEEGAKSSYEQYF

v_gene: TRBV9
j_gene: TRBJ2-1
CDR3aa: CASSGSGAPYNEQFF

v_gene: TRBV14
j_gene: TRBJ2-2
CDR3aa: CASSQWGELTANTGELFF

v_gene: TRBV7-2
j_gene: TRBJ2-2
CDR3aa: CASSLGATMNTGELFF

v_gene: TRBV7-9
j_gene: TRBJ1-1
CDR3aa: CASSFGTEAFF

v_gene: TRBV14
j_gene: TRBJ2-5
CDR3aa: CASSQRVGNGYGETQYF

v_gene: TRBV29-1
j_gene: TRBJ2-1
CDR3aa: CSVEGAEDENYNEQFF

v_gene: TRBV11-3
j_gene: TRBJ2-5
CDR3aa: CASSLGGGEETQYF

v_gene: TRBV7-9
j_gene: TRBJ1-1
CDR3aa: CASTNSGINTEAFF

v_gene: TRBV7-7
j_gene: TRBJ2-3
CDR3aa: CASSLTPDDTDTQYF

v_gene: TRBV27
j_gene: TRBJ2-7
CDR3aa: CASSLGLAGGLDEQYF

v_gene: TRBV2
j_gene: TRBJ2-7
CDR3aa: CASRADTDEIQYF

v_gene: TRBV12-5
j_gene: TRBJ2-4
CDR3aa: CASGSGLKSIQYF

v_gene: TRBV9
j_gene: TRBJ2-7
CDR3aa: CASSPTDRVPYEQYF

v_gene: TRBV28
j_gene: TRBJ2-1
CDR3aa: CASSPATPEPNEQFF

v_gene: TRBV7-9
j_gene: TRBJ1-6
CDR3aa: CASSSTTGGVSPLHF

v_gene: TRBV7-9
j_gene: TRBJ2-7
CDR3aa: CASSSDRGLYEQYF

v_gene: TRBV28
j_gene: TRBJ2-1
CDR3aa: CASSPGTIYNEQFF

v_gene: TRBV12-3/TRBV12-4
j_gene: TRBJ1-1
CDR3aa: CASGMPNTEAFF

v_gene: TRBV27
j_gene: TRBJ2-2
CDR3aa: CASSLSNWPEAGELFF

v_gene: TRBV7-9
j_gene: TRBJ2-7
CDR3aa: CASRPGTTGSYEQYF

v_gene: TRBV28
j_gene: TRBJ2-7
CDR3aa: CASSLLDPYEQYF

v_gene: TRBV20-1
j_gene: TRBJ2-7
CDR3aa: CSARAIIAGTYEQYF

v_gene: TRBV7-9
j_gene: TRBJ2-2
CDR3aa: CASSPPGAGDLFF

v_gene: TRBV23-1
j_gene: TRBJ2-7
CDR3aa: CASSQLRHLGSEQYF

v_gene: TRBV7-9
j_gene: TRBJ1-4
CDR3aa: CASSPRDGLTEKLFF

v_gene: TRBV9
j_gene: TRBJ1-5
CDR3aa: CASSSQGGAPLLGNQPQHF

v_gene: TRBV20-1
j_gene: TRBJ1-3
CDR3aa: CSASLNPGLSSGNTIYF

v_gene: TRBV19
j_gene: TRBJ2-7
CDR3aa: CASSTPLGVSYEQYF

v_gene: TRBV29-1
j_gene: TRBJ2-7
CDR3aa: CSVAGAFYEQYF

v_gene: TRBV6-6
j_gene: TRBJ2-5
CDR3aa: CASSLRGDRFVETQYF

v_gene: TRBV7-9
j_gene: TRBJ2-7
CDR3aa: CASSLNPQGWDEQYF

v_gene: TRBV13
j_gene: TRBJ1-2
CDR3aa: CASSEDRGHRYGYTF